The present entry profiles one T cell receptor (beta chain) with its context. Its antigen remains unidentified. At the Johns Hopkins FTIC core, DNA taken from cultured CD4+ T cells was sequenced by way of the Oncomine TCR Beta short-read assay. TCRdb itself ran the PCR reads through MiXCR, one entry per CDR3 protein. The table shows more than 9,500 distinct CDR3 sequences, with approximately 80% occurring only once. Treatment denoted: roughly ten-day PBMC culture with coronavirus spike peptide pools or control peptides (ViraFEST assay). Peptide pools at approximately 10 ug/ml stimulated under 2.5 million PBMCs per well with 10 IU/ml IL-2. V gave up 6 bases and J gave up 6 bases, with 14 bases separating them. CDR1 and CDR2 (germline): ENHRY, SYGVKD. CDR3 length: 13 amino acids. This sample is drawn from a study of vaccination and CD4 T cells after COVID-19. The wider study: Overlapping peptides of the spike proteins of SARS-CoV-2, HCoV-NL63, HCoV-OC43 and HCoV-229E were used for cell stimulation.

The receptor was isolated from a human donor who had recovered from COVID-19. The chain joins TRBV10-3 to TRBJ1-2; D not certain. Sequencing input: CD4+ T cells from blood, cultured in vitro. CDR3 sequence: CAIRLLVSNGYTF. The CDR3, as DNA: TGTGCCATCAGGCTTCTCGTCAGCAATGGCTACACCTTC.